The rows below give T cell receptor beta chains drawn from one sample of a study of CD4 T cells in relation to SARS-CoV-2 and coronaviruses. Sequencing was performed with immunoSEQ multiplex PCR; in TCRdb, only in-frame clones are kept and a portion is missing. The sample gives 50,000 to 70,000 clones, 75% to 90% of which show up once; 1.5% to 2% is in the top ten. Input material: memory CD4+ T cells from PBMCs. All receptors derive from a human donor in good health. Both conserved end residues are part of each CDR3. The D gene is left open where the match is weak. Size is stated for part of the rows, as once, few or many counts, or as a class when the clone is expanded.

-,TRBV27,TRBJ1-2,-,CASTDRTHGYTF,TGTGCCAGCACCGACCGGACCCATGGCTACACCTTC
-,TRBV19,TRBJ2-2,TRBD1,CASSPGQAGELFF,TGTGCCAGTAGTCCTGGACAGGCCGGGGAGCTGTTTTTT
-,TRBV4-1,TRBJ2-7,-,CASSQETGPFSEQYF,TGCGCCAGCAGCCAAGAAACGGGACCCTTCTCCGAGCAGTACTTC
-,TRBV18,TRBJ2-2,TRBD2,CASSALAANTGELFF,TGTGCCAGCTCAGCACTAGCGGCGAACACCGGGGAGCTGTTTTTT
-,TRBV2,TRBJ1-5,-,CASTRDGDQPQHF,TGTGCCAGCACCCGGGACGGTGATCAGCCCCAGCATTTT
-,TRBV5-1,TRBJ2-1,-,CASSLADSYNEQFF,TGCGCCAGCAGCTTGGCCGACAGTTACAATGAGCAGTTCTTC
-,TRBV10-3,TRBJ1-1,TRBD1,CAISESEGQAGTEAFF,TGTGCCATCAGTGAGTCGGAGGGACAGGCGGGCACTGAAGCTTTCTTT
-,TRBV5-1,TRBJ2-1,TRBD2,CASSFTSGGKNEQFF,TGCGCCAGCAGCTTTACTAGCGGAGGAAAGAATGAGCAGTTCTTC
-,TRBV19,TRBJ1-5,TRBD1,CASRQGQCNQPQHF,TGTGCCAGTAGGCAGGGACAGTGCAATCAGCCCCAGCATTTT
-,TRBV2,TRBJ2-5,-,CASSGPGGGETQYF,TGTGCCAGCAGTGGTCCCGGAGGTGGGGAGACCCAGTACTTC
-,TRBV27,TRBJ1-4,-,CASSLSGYDEKLFF,TGTGCCAGCAGTTTATCAGGGTATGATGAAAAACTGTTTTTT
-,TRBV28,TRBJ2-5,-,CASRLPEVYQETQYF,TGTGCCAGCAGATTACCAGAGGTGTACCAAGAGACCCAGTACTTC
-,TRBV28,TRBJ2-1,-,CASRLSGNSYNEQFF,TGTGCCAGCAGGCTTAGCGGAAACTCCTACAATGAGCAGTTCTTC
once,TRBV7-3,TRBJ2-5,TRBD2,CASSASGSEGETQYF,TGTGCCAGCAGTGCTAGCGGGTCGGAGGGAGAGACCCAGTACTTC
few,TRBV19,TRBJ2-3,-,CASSIVSRVTQYF,TGTGCCAGTAGTATCGTATCGAGGGTCACGCAGTATTTT
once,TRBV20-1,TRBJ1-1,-,CSAPEGTEAFF,TGCAGTGCCCCCGAGGGCACTGAAGCTTTCTTT
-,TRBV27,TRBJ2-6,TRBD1,CASSLGDRYYGGSGANVLTF,TGTGCCAGCAGTTTAGGGGACAGATATTACGGTGGCTCTGGGGCCAACGTCCTGACTTTC
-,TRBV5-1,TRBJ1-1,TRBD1,CASSRAGQGGNEAFF,TGCGCCAGCAGCCGGGCCGGACAGGGAGGTAATGAGGCTTTCTTT
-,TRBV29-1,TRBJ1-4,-,CSVRDGTTNEKLFF,TGCAGCGTTCGAGACGGGACAACTAATGAAAAACTGTTTTTT
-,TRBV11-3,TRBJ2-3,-,CASSFGSGRTDTQYF,TGTGCCAGCAGCTTTGGTAGCGGCCGCACAGATACGCAGTATTTT
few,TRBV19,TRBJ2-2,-,CASTRTGELFF,TGTGCCAGTACTAGGACCGGGGAGCTGTTTTTT
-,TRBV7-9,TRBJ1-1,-,CASRGDVAEAFF,TGTGCCAGCCGAGGGGATGTCGCTGAAGCTTTCTTT
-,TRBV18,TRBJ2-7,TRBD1,CASSPGTGGYEQYF,TGTGCCAGCTCTCCGGGGACAGGGGGCTACGAGCAGTACTTC
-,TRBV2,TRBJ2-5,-,CASSEEETQYF,TGTGCCAGCAGTGAGGAAGAGACCCAGTACTTC